Listed here are 11 T cell receptor beta chains from one sample, sequenced in a study of response to subunit inactivated influenza vaccine. TCRdb ran MiXCR on the RT-PCR reads and lists one entry per CDR3 protein. Found here are around 520,000 distinct CDR3 sequences, roughly 27% of them singletons; the top ten hold under 2.5%. Here the sequenced sample was CD4+ T cells sorted from PBMCs, taken roughly 5 days after vaccination. These receptor sequences come from a man in his forties or fifties who received an inactivated influenza vaccine.

In this sample, this clonotype turned up a few times. The chain combines TRBV5-6 with TRBJ2-2; maybe TRBD1 (5 bases). The CDR3 has 15 amino acids. CDR1 and CDR2 from the germline V gene are SGHDT and YYEEEE. V lost 2 bases to trimming and J lost 7 bases, with 15 bases between them. The CDR3 sequence: CASSFFGAWGGELFF. The CDR3 region has the DNA TGTGCCAGCAGCTTCTTTGGGGCCTGGGGCGGGGAGCTGTTTTTT.

This chain's CDR3 is CASSSVFPGELFF. For the CDR3, the DNA is TGTGCCAGCAGCTCGGTCTTTCCCGGGGAGCTGTTTTTT. The rearrangement joins TRBV7-3 to TRBJ2-2; D is unresolved. Germline-derived CDR1 and CDR2 are SGHTA and FQGTGA. The V and J ends lost 4 bases and 6 bases respectively, with 9 bases between them. The CDR3 length is 13 residues.

The rearrangement links TRBV6-5 to TRBJ1-3, with unresolved D. The CDR3 contains 15 residues. Germline V gene sequence: CDR1 MNHEY, CDR2 SVGAGI. With 2 bases removed from V and 0 bases from J, the gap between germline ends came to 8 bases. This CDR3 is CASSYGRGSGNTIYF. Written as DNA, the CDR3 is TGTGCCAGCAGTTACGGCAGAGGCTCTGGAAACACCATATATTTT.

J is TRBJ2-5 and V is TRBV9, with 13 nucleotides matching TRBD2. J was trimmed by 2 bases and V by 3 bases; bases with no gene match: 4. The CDR3 has 16 amino acids. Looked up from germline, CDR1 is SGDLS and CDR2 is YYNGEE. CDR3 loop: CASSGGTSGVQETQYF. CDR3 DNA: TGTGCCAGCAGCGGGGGGACTAGCGGGGTTCAAGAGACCCAGTACTTC. The full variable domain, its missing parts supplied by reference TRBV9 and TRBJ2-5, is DSGVTQTPKHLITATGQRVTLRCSPRSGDLSVYWYQQSLDQGLQFLIQYYNGEERAKGNILERFSAQQFPDLHSELNLSSLELGDSALYFCASSGGTSGVQETQYFGPGTRLLVL.

This clonotype turned up a few times. The chain couples TRBV12-3 or TRBV12-4 to TRBJ1-1; a weak D match, TRBD1 (5 bases). The CDR3 length is 14 residues. The V and J ends lost 3 bases and 4 bases respectively, with 12 bases between them. In nucleotides, the CDR3 is TGTGCCAGCAGTTTTAGCGGGGCGGGCACTGAAGCTTTCTTT. It encodes CASSFSGAGTEAFF.

The rearrangement links TRBV24-1 to TRBJ2-5, with D unclear. The CDR3 loop spans 17 amino acids. CDR1 KGHDR and CDR2 SFDVKD come from the germline V gene. Between the trimmed V and J ends, which lost 4 bases and 3 bases, there was a span of 20 bases. CDR3 sequence (DNA): TGTGCCACCAGTGAACCCGTGGGCAGGATAGGAAAAGAGACCCAGTACTTC. Translated, it gives CATSEPVGRIGKETQYF.

As regards this clonotype: Being one base from a much bigger clone, this may be a read error. This chain connects TRBV4-3 to TRBJ2-1; TRBD2 might be the D (6 bases). Germline values: CDR1 LGHNA, CDR2 YSLEER. The CDR3 totals 18 residues. Here the CDR3 reads CASSQDRRAWSSYNERFF. The DNA of the CDR3 is TGCGCCAGCAGCCAAGATCGGAGGGCCTGGTCCTCCTACAATGAGCGGTTCTTC.

V is TRBV24-1 and J is TRBJ1-5; 8 bases line up with TRBD1. The CDR3 is 16 residues long. The trim removed 7 bases at V and 0 bases at J, leaving 7 bases unmatched. Germline-derived CDR1 and CDR2 are KGHDR and SFDVKD. The CDR3 nucleotides read TGTGCCACCAGCGGCGGACAGGGCTATAGCAATCAGCCCCAGCATTTT. It is translated as CATSGGQGYSNQPQHF.

V is TRBV7-9 and J is TRBJ2-3, with D unclear. From germline, CDR1 is SEHNR and CDR2 FQNEAQ (reference sequence). The CDR3 is made up of 16 amino acids. The ends were cut back, 6 bases at V and 0 bases at J, with 16 bases in the middle. The DNA of the CDR3 is TGTGCCAGCAGTCTTCCCCCCCAGTCTAGCACAGATACGCAGTATTTT. Translated: CASSLPPQSSTDTQYF.

The chain has TRBV7-2 and TRBJ2-7; 7 nucleotides line up with TRBD1. Germline V lookup: CDR1 SGHTA, CDR2 FQGNSA. J lost 10 bases, V lost 7 bases, and 13 bases had no gene match. This CDR3 contains 13 residues. CDR3 residues: CASTVPGQPNQYF. The CDR3 DNA reads as TGTGCCAGCACCGTACCGGGACAGCCAAACCAGTACTTC.

The chain links TRBV4-2 to TRBJ2-3, with unresolved D. This CDR3 is built from 14 residues. Germline V lookup: CDR1 LGHNA, CDR2 YNFKEQ. Trimming left V 1 base short and J 2 bases short, with 7 bases between. The CDR3, as DNA: TGTGCCAGCAGCCAAGGTAGAGACACAGATACGCAGTATTTT. Translation: CASSQGRDTDTQYF.